This T cell receptor beta chain was observed in a study of CD8+CD57+ T cells in acquired aplastic anemia (dated by TCRdb to the late 2010s). For the study in its entirety: DNA extracted from sorted CD4+ and CD8+ cells had a mean of approximately 3.4 ug, with a range of roughly 0.17 to 27.4 ug. An average of approximately 10 million reads for CD4+ cells and approximately 11 million reads for CD8+ cells was obtained from healthy donor samples. Overall results and qualifications from the work: No significant difference in CD8+ Simpson's diversity was found between patients and healthy controls (P=0.060). Although twenty-nine CD8+ CDR3 sequences were shared by patients and controls, these sequences appeared highly expressed in patients and within the immunodominant clones of patients.

CDR3 length: 14 amino acids, cysteine to phenylalanine. The kept DNA is CDR3 alone, 42 bases in frame from the first base. V and J are trimmed by 4 bases and 6 bases, and the gene matches miss 8 bases of the junction. From a lookup of the germline V gene, CDR1 and CDR2 are SGDLS and YYNGEE. Genomic DNA was used as template for profiling of TCR beta VDJ combinations and CDR3 sequences. TCR repertoire sequencing was run on an Illumina HiSeq 2000. The published analysis was carried out like this. TRBV/TRBJ rearrangement plots, CDR3 size and DJ length profiles, and Simpson's diversity index were used to assess repertoires. The most abundant DNA sequence in the deep sequencing data was defined as the immunodominant clone. CDR3 amino acid sequences were checked for sharing between subjects and were compared against published repertoires and the VDJdb database. The public reads were run again by TCRdb, first through fastp at Q25 and then through MiXCR, and only productive beta chains were kept. Merged by CDR3 protein, the rows form single entries marked with the most common genes and DNA. It is TCRdb's table, rather than the study itself, that gives the V and J calls and clone size. This sample is represented by around 190,000 distinct CDR3 sequences; around 60% of them were singletons. Roughly 29% of the sample is in the top ten clones.

TCR repertoires of sorted CD4+ and CD8+ blood T cells from severe aplastic anemia patients and healthy subjects were deep-sequenced in the study. Ficoll-Paque density gradient centrifugation was used to isolate peripheral blood mononuclear cells. Before DNA extraction, CD4+ and CD8+ T cells were sorted with FACS or magnetic beads. Comments on this clonotype: This receptor's antigen is unknown. No base qualities exist here, and no much larger clone lies one base off it.

The rearrangement joined TRBV9 to TRBJ2-5; TRBD1 lines up with 8 middle nucleotides. The sequencing sample was made of sorted CD4+, CD8+, or CD8+CD57+ T cells (not recorded which) from PBMCs. This sequence originates from a human donor in good health. At the DNA level, the sequence is TGTGCCAGCAGCCCCCCGACAGGGGTAAAGACCCAGTACTTC. Its translation is CASSPPTGVKTQYF.